What follows are 19 T cell receptor beta chains derived from one specimen sequenced in a study of blood T cells in healthy people across ages. For the second PCR, which ran for 7 to 11 cycles, a sample-barcoded 5' primer and a J-beta primer mix were used. MiXCR was run by TCRdb on the 5' RACE reads, yielding one entry per CDR3 protein. The sample shows around 990,000 distinct CDR3 sequences, about two fifths of them seen only once. Sequenced material: blood. The receptors come from a man between 18 and 35 years old in good health.

This sequence joins TRBV7-8 and TRBJ2-4; D unresolved. This CDR3 region has 18 residues. Germline lookup yields CDR1 SGHVS and CDR2 FQNEAQ. Trimming left V 0 bases short and J 0 bases short, with 15 bases between. In DNA, the CDR3 is TGTGCCAGCAGCTTAGCGGTAGACCAAAACCTAGCCAAAAACATTCAGTACTTC. Translating it yields CASSLAVDQNLAKNIQYF.

This clonotype was counted a few times. The V gene is TRBV20-1, the J gene TRBJ2-1; D perhaps matches TRBD2 (5 bases). Per germline, CDR1 DFQATT and CDR2 SNEGSKA (reference sequence). The CDR3 runs to 15 residues. The germline V and J ends were trimmed by 1 base and 7 bases, with 17 bases remaining between them. The CDR3 coding sequence is TGCAGTGCTAGAGGCGAGGCAGGACTCAGGAATGAGCAGTTCTTC. Translated, it gives CSARGEAGLRNEQFF.

V usage is TRBV7-9 and J usage is TRBJ1-4; D is ambiguous. Between the trimmed V and J ends, which lost 4 bases and 1 base, there was a span of 10 bases. Germline V CDR1 and CDR2: SEHNR, FQNEAQ (reference sequence). The length of the CDR3 is 15 residues. Here the CDR3 DNA reads TGTGCCAGCAGCTCCGGCCGCGGAACTAATGAAAAACTGTTTTTT. It codes for CASSSGRGTNEKLFF.

The chain uses TRBV10-3 and TRBJ1-6; D is possibly TRBD1 (5 bases). This CDR3 is 19 amino acids long. V lost 0 bases, J lost 0 bases, and 15 bases lay in between. The germline V gene encodes CDR1 ENHRY and CDR2 SYGVKD. The CDR3 sequence: CAISESISRASSYNSPLHF. For the CDR3, the DNA is TGTGCCATCAGTGAGTCGATTAGCAGGGCCAGCTCCTATAATTCACCCCTCCACTTT.

In this sample, this clonotype turned up a few times. J is TRBJ1-2 and V is TRBV29-1; tentatively, D is TRBD1 (5 bases). This CDR3 has 11 amino acids. V lost 8 bases and J 4 bases, leaving 11 bases between the germline ends. The germline gives CDR1 SQVTM, CDR2 ANQGSEA. CDR3 residues: CSSWDGYGYTF. DNA for the CDR3: TGCAGCTCTTGGGACGGCTATGGCTACACCTTC.

The rearrangement links TRBV12-3 or TRBV12-4 to TRBJ2-3; D is unresolved. This CDR3 spans 15 amino acids. Trimming removed 3 bases from V and 2 bases from J, with 12 bases in between. CDR3 bases: TGTGCCAGCAGTTTTCGGGTAGCACCCACAGATACGCAGTATTTT. Translation: CASSFRVAPTDTQYF.

This chain joins TRBV24-1 and TRBJ1-2, with a tentative D call TRBD1 (5 bases). The CDR3 length is 14 residues. Germline V CDR1 and CDR2: KGHDR, SFDVKD. Trimming took off 2 bases at V and 4 bases at J, with 10 bases between the two ends. CDR3 region: CATSDSAGVYGYTF. The CDR3 DNA sequence: TGTGCCACCAGTGATTCCGCGGGGGTCTATGGCTACACCTTC.

This chain connects TRBV7-2 to TRBJ2-7; 7 bases are shared with TRBD1. Trimming cost V 0 bases and J 11 bases; bases outside gene matches: 10. The CDR3 has 14 amino acids. Germline V gene sequence: CDR1 SGHTA, CDR2 FQGNSA. CDR3 sequence (DNA): TGTGCCAGCAGCTTAGCATCAGAGGGGGCCAAAAAGTACTTC. Protein sequence: CASSLASEGAKKYF.

This clonotype was seen ten or more times. This sequence joins TRBV29-1 and TRBJ2-3, with 7 bases lining up with TRBD1. Trimming removed 7 bases from V and 0 bases from J; junction bases left unmatched: 7. The CDR3 consists of 14 residues. From germline, CDR1 is SQVTM and CDR2 ANQGSEA. For the CDR3, the DNA is TGCAGCGCGGATGGGACAGCTAGCACAGATACGCAGTATTTT. Amino acid sequence: CSADGTASTDTQYF.

V usage is TRBV12-3 or TRBV12-4 and J usage is TRBJ2-7; D is ambiguous. The CDR3 has 13 amino acids. V was clipped by 6 bases and J by 7 bases, with 16 bases between them. The CDR3 DNA follows: TGTGCCAGCAGACCGGGCCCTAACAATGAGCAGTACTTC. Residues: CASRPGPNNEQYF.

The count of this clonotype is one. J is TRBJ1-5 and V is TRBV20-1, with 8 bases lining up with TRBD1. The CDR3 contains 14 residues. The trim removed 6 bases at V and 2 bases at J, leaving 6 bases unmatched. Germline values: CDR1 DFQATT, CDR2 SNEGSKA (reference sequence). This CDR3 reads CSAHRGAGNQPQHF. In DNA, the CDR3 is TGCAGTGCCCACAGGGGGGCGGGCAATCAGCCCCAGCATTTT.

The chain uses TRBV27 and TRBJ1-1; D is perhaps TRBD1 (5 bases). V lost 5 bases and J 4 bases, leaving 14 bases between the germline ends. Looked up from germline, CDR1 is MNHEY and CDR2 is SMNVEV (reference sequence). The CDR3 has 14 amino acids. For the CDR3, the DNA is TGTGCCAGCAGTCCAGGATCCAGGGTCACTGAAGCTTTCTTT. Translation: CASSPGSRVTEAFF.

This chain connects TRBV9 to TRBJ2-4; tentatively, D is TRBD2 (6 bases). The closer fit of TRBJ2-7 to the DNA end suggests the J call may be wrong. The CDR3 consists of 16 residues. The germline gives CDR1 SGDLS, CDR2 YYNGEE. CDR3 coding DNA: TGTGCCAGCAGCGTAGTACGGGGGAAGATGCTTTACGAGCAGTACTTC. Translating it yields CASSVVRGKMLYEQYF.

This chain links TRBV11-2 with TRBJ2-4, with TRBD2 as a possible D gene (6 bases). This CDR3 contains 14 residues. Trimming took off 5 bases at V and 6 bases at J, with 14 bases between the two ends. Germline CDR1 SGHAT, CDR2 FQNNGV. CDR3 region: CASSNTDGGNIQYF. The CDR3 DNA is TGTGCCAGCAGCAATACCGACGGGGGAAACATTCAGTACTTC.

CDR3 in amino acids: CSARSGIGTDTQYF. In nucleotides, the CDR3 is TGCAGTGCTAGATCGGGGATTGGCACAGATACGCAGTATTTT. The rearrangement joins TRBV20-1 to TRBJ2-3; tentatively, D is TRBD2 (5 bases). The CDR3 is 14 residues long. The germline V gene has CDR1 DFQATT and CDR2 SNEGSKA (reference sequence). Trimming stripped 2 bases from V and 1 base from J, with 10 bases between.

CDR3 DNA: TGTGCCAGCACCCGCACCCGATCTCACACTGAAGCTTTCTTT. Its protein product is CASTRTRSHTEAFF. V usage is TRBV12-3 or TRBV12-4 and J usage is TRBJ1-1; the D is unclear. Trimming shortened V by 7 bases and J by 3 bases, and 15 bases separated the two germline ends. CDR3 length: 14 residues.

This clonotype was seen a handful of times. The chain uses TRBV7-2 and TRBJ2-5; tentative D call: TRBD2 (6 bases). There are 16 residues in the CDR3. Trimming removed 2 bases at V and 2 bases at J, with 15 bases between. CDR1 is SGHTA, CDR2 FQGNSA, per germline. The CDR3: CASSLQLASSQETQYF. CDR3 sequence (DNA): TGTGCCAGCAGCTTACAACTAGCTTCGAGTCAAGAGACCCAGTACTTC.

This clonotype was seen a handful of times. The gene calls are TRBV6-5 and TRBJ1-2, with a possible D match to TRBD1 (5 bases). Germline lookup yields CDR1 MNHEY and CDR2 SVGAGI. V shed 0 bases and J shed 6 bases, with 14 bases lying between them. The CDR3 is made up of 15 amino acids. Here the CDR3 DNA reads TGTGCCAGCAGTTACTCCTGGGGCAGTTTTGATGGCTACACCTTC. It translates to CASSYSWGSFDGYTF.

This clonotype was seen a handful of times. V and J are TRBV3-1 and TRBJ2-7, with a weak D call TRBD1 (5 bases). The CDR3 is 15 amino acids. Per germline, CDR1 LGHDT and CDR2 YNNKEL (reference sequence). The germline V and J ends were trimmed by 1 base and 0 bases, with 10 bases remaining between them. DNA of the CDR3: TGTGCCAGCAGCCAAGCGGGCGGACACTCCTACGAGCAGTACTTC. It codes for CASSQAGGHSYEQYF.